Described below is a single T cell receptor beta chain sequence and its context. Trimming took 5 bases from V and 5 from J, leaving 21 bases between them. Germline lookup yields CDR1 SEHNR and CDR2 FQNEAQ (reference sequence). CDR3 size: 16 residues. Sequenced by immunoSEQ multiplex PCR; TCRdb stores in-frame clones only, minus some. The table shows roughly 80,000 clones, with just under 95% occurring only once. The data belong to a study of technical replicates of blood from a few donors. The chain employs TRBV7-9 and TRBJ1-2; TRBD1 is a possible D gene (5 bases). The sample comprised T cells isolated from PBMCs. The clonotype originates from a human donor in good health. The CDR3 protein is CASSLPRPWGLYGYTF. CDR3 coding DNA: TGTGCCAGCAGCCTCCCCCGGCCCTGGGGCCTATATGGCTACACCTTC.